The source of this T cell receptor (beta chain) is a study of early T cells in non-severe SARS-CoV-2 infection. V lost 3 bases to trimming and J lost 2 bases, with 12 bases between them. The germline gives CDR1 SGDLS, CDR2 YYNGEE. The CDR3 is made up of 14 amino acids. MiXCR, applied by TCRdb to the 5' RACE reads, yields one record per CDR3 protein. The profile shows over 45,000 distinct CDR3 sequences, under 8% of them singletons. The sequence was obtained from an adult who was a healthcare worker with PCR-confirmed SARS-CoV-2 infection or an uninfected control (not recorded which). V is TRBV9 and J is TRBJ2-7; D remains ambiguous. The input for sequencing was whole blood, taken at baseline. The CDR3 DNA reads as TGTGCCAGCAGCGCAGACCTATCAACCTACGAGCAGTACTTC. Translating gives CASSADLSTYEQYF.